The entry that follows covers one T cell receptor beta chain sequence. The antigen is undetermined. The data are from a study of persistence of HIV-infected CD4 T cells. Overall study findings and caveats: Antigen-responding cells were enriched for degenerate expanded CDR3beta sequences. TCRbeta richness was lower in CMV- and Gag-responding cells than in anti-CD3/anti-CD28-responding cells.

Stimulation used 10 ug/mL lysate from CMV-infected fibroblasts. CD40L/CD69 double-negative CD45RO-high memory CD4+ T cells were collected. PBMCs were depleted of CD8+ T cells before stimulation. This was the immunoSEQ version 4 assay in survey mode. The protocol was immunoSEQ multiplex PCR, while the TCRdb copy is restricted to in-frame clones and leaves out a portion. Of roughly 32,000 clones in the sample, approximately 85% were seen once. This CDR3 comprises 14 residues. From germline, CDR1 is MDHEN and CDR2 SYDVKM. Deletions cut 4 bases from V and 5 bases from J, with 12 bases between. The material sequenced was CD4+ T cells sorted from PBMCs after roughly 20-hour stimulation, taken from a patient who received antiretroviral therapy. This receptor was taken from an adult man with HIV who was CMV-seropositive. The chain employs TRBV28 and TRBJ2-4; D is perhaps TRBD1 (6 bases). In DNA, the CDR3 is TGTGCCAGCAGTTCCATCGACAGGCAAAACATTCAGTACTTC. The encoded protein is CASSSIDRQNIQYF.